The 3 T cell receptor beta chains presented below share a single source sample, sequenced in a study of T-cell memory formation after mild COVID-19. MiXCR was run by TCRdb on the 5' RACE reads, yielding one entry per CDR3 protein. Of about 560,000 distinct CDR3 sequences in the sample, about 20% are singletons; the top ten hold under 8.5%. Sample: PBMCs or a T cell subset sorted from them (not recorded which). All receptors derive from an adult woman who had mild COVID-19 (a few samples of this study predate the infection). Cell type and time point are not known.

This clonotype has more than one count but fewer than ten. This rearrangement joins TRBV2 to TRBJ1-1; D may be TRBD1 (6 bases). From germline, CDR1 is SNHLY and CDR2 FYNNEI. V was shortened by 6 bases and J by 3 bases, with 17 bases between the two germline ends. This CDR3 has 15 amino acids. The CDR3: CASSERTDMYTEAFF. CDR3 sequence (DNA): TGTGCCAGCAGCGAAAGGACAGACATGTACACTGAAGCTTTCTTT. The full variable domain, rest sourced from reference TRBV2 and TRBJ1-1, is EPEVTQTPSHQVTQMGQEVILRCVPISNHLYFYWYRQILGQKVEFLVSFYNNEISEKSEIFDDQFSVERPDGSNFTLKIRSTKLEDSAMYFCASSERTDMYTEAFFGQGTRLTVV.

CDR3 region: CASSQDHNLAGGNDEQFF. The DNA of the CDR3 is TGTGCCAGCAGCCAAGATCATAACCTAGCGGGAGGAAACGATGAGCAGTTCTTC. This rearrangement joins TRBV4-2 to TRBJ2-1; 11 bases line up with TRBD2. The CDR3 is 18 amino acids. V trimming: 0 bases; J trimming: 8 bases; junction bases outside the gene matches: 12. Germline CDR1 LGHNA, CDR2 YNFKEQ.

This clonotype was picked up a small number of times. V and J are TRBV12-3 or TRBV12-4 and TRBJ2-4, with TRBD1 matching 9 bases. The CDR3 has 14 residues. V gave up 6 bases and J gave up 4 bases; unmatched junction bases: 4. The CDR3 sequence: CASRFGTGKNIQYF. The DNA for the CDR3 is TGTGCCAGCAGATTCGGGACAGGGAAAAACATTCAGTACTTC.